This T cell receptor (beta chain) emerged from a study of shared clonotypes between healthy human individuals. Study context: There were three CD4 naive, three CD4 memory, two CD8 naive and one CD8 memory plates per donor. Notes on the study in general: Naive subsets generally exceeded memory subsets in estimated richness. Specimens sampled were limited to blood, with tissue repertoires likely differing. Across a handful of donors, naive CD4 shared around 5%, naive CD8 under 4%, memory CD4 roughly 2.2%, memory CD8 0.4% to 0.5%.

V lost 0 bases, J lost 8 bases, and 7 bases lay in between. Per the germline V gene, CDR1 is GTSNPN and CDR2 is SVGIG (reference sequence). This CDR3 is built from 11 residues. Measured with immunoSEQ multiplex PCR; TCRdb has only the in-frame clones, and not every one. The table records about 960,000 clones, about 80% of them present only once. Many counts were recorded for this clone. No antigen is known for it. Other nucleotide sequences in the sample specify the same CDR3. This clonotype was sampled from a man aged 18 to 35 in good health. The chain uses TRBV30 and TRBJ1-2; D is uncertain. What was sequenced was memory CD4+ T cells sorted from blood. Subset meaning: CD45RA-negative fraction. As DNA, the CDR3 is TGTGCCTGGAGTGTTATGGGCGGCTACACCTTC. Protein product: CAWSVMGGYTF.